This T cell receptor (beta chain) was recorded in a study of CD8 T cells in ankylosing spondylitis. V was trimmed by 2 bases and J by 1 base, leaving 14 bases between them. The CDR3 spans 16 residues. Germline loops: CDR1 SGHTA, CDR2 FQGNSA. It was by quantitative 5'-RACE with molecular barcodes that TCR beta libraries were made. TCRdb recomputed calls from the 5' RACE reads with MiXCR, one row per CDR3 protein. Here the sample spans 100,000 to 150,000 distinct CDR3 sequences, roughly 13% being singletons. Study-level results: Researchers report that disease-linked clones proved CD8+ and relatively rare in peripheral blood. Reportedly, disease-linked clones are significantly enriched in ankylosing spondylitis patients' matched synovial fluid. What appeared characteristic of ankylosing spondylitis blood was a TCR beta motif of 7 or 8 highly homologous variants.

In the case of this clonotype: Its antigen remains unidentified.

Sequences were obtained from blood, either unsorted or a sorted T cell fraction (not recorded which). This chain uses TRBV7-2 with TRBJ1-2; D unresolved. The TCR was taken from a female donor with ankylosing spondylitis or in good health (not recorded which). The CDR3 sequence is CASSLRGVDGNYGYTF. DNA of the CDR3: TGTGCCAGCAGCTTAAGAGGCGTGGACGGTAACTATGGCTACACCTTC.